Following are 27 T cell receptor beta chains from one sample sequenced in a study of blood T cell repertoires in COVID-19 (TCRdb year 2020). Libraries came from the immunoSEQ multiplex PCR assay. Held by TCRdb, this immuneACCESS table contains in-frame sequences only and omits some clones. Under half of the omission traces to an unresolved V gene where checked; the cause of the rest is unknown. Present in this sample are 200,000 to 300,000 clones, 70% to 85% of which were seen just once. The ten top clones hold about 1.9% of the sample. The sequenced material came from peripheral blood. The receptors derive from a woman of 80 years or more with acute or convalescent COVID-19.

The chain employs TRBV4-3 and TRBJ1-2, with D possibly matching TRBD1 (6 bases). CDR1 is LGHNA and CDR2 is YSLEER in the germline V gene. With 0 bases removed from V and 0 bases from J, the gap between germline ends came to 11 bases. The CDR3 has 16 residues. CDR3 bases: TGCGCCAGCAGCCAAGAATGGACAGCCGCTAACTATGGCTACACCTTC. It yields the protein CASSQEWTAANYGYTF.

The rearrangement joins TRBV7-3 to TRBJ1-1, with 9 bases matching TRBD1. Germline V CDR1 and CDR2: SGHTA, FQGTGA. Trimming at V came to 5 bases and at J to 3 bases, leaving 16 bases not matched to a gene. The length of the CDR3 is 18 residues. DNA for the CDR3: TGTGCCAGCAGCCCCTTCGGGACAGGGTTATATGTTGACACTGAAGCTTTCTTT. Protein: CASSPFGTGLYVDTEAFF.

The chain recombines TRBV4-3 with TRBJ2-3; a possible D gene is TRBD1 (6 bases). The germline V and J ends were trimmed by 4 bases and 1 base, with 12 bases remaining between them. This CDR3 comprises 15 residues. Germline CDR1 reads LGHNA; CDR2 reads YSLEER. The CDR3 nucleotides read TGCGCCAGCAGCCGTAAGGGACAACGCACAGATACGCAGTATTTT. Amino acids: CASSRKGQRTDTQYF.

The genes are TRBV7-9 and TRBJ2-5; 9 bases are shared with TRBD1. Germline assignment: CDR1 SEHNR and CDR2 FQNEAQ (reference sequence). The J segment lost 5 bases and the V segment lost 4 bases, leaving 11 bases of the junction unmatched. The CDR3 has 16 amino acids. The chain's CDR3 is CASSSRRDRVRETQYF. CDR3 nucleotides: TGTGCCAGCAGCTCCCGCCGGGACAGGGTTAGGGAGACCCAGTACTTC.

The V call is TRBV4-3, the J call TRBJ2-6; 11 bases are a match to TRBD2. The J segment lost 8 bases and the V segment lost 2 bases, leaving 11 bases of the junction unmatched. The germline V gene encodes CDR1 LGHNA and CDR2 YSLEER. The CDR3 runs 18 residues. This CDR3 reads CASSQRASGRISTNVLTF. CDR3 DNA: TGCGCCAGCAGCCAAAGGGCTAGCGGGAGGATAAGTACCAACGTCCTGACTTTC.

The rearrangement uses TRBV6-5 and TRBJ1-5; TRBD1 agrees at 8 bases. CDR3 length: 12 amino acids. Germline trimming cut 8 bases from V and 5 bases from J; bases unmatched to any gene: 2. Germline V gives CDR1 MNHEY, CDR2 SVGAGI. CDR3 sequence (DNA): TGTGCCAGCGGACAGGGAGATCAGCCCCAGCATTTT. Amino acids: CASGQGDQPQHF.

The chain couples TRBV7-9 to TRBJ1-2; D not certain. The CDR3 extends over 13 amino acids. In germline, CDR1 is SEHNR, CDR2 FQNEAQ (reference sequence). V lost 5 bases and J 4 bases, leaving 11 bases between the germline ends. Here the CDR3 DNA reads TGTGCCAGCAGCCTGGAGGGATTCTATGGCTACACCTTC. The encoded protein is CASSLEGFYGYTF.

The chain has TRBV23-1 and TRBJ2-1, with D perhaps TRBD1 (6 bases). TRBV23-1 has ORF status, its function being uncertain. The CDR3 has 13 amino acids. Trimming pared 8 bases from V and 9 bases from J, leaving 17 bases between. CDR3 nucleotides: TGCGCCAGCGGAGTTTACAGGGTGGGTGAGCAGTTCTTC. Translating it yields CASGVYRVGEQFF.

This clone was observed a single time. V is TRBV7-2 and J is TRBJ1-1, with unresolved D. V was pared by 1 base and J by 5 bases, with 8 bases between. The germline gives CDR1 SGHTA, CDR2 FQGNSA. The CDR3 is made up of 13 amino acids. Written as DNA, the CDR3 is TGTGCCAGCAGCTTAGACTTTGTGACTGAAGCTTTCTTT. It translates to CASSLDFVTEAFF.

This chain connects TRBV7-2 to TRBJ1-5; 7 nucleotides line up with TRBD1. The CDR3 length is 15 residues. V lost 4 bases to trimming and J lost 3 bases; unmatched junction nucleotides: 6. Germline lookup yields CDR1 SGHTA and CDR2 FQGNSA. CDR3 residues: CASSSYRGLNQPQHF. The CDR3 DNA sequence: TGTGCCAGCAGCTCGTACAGGGGACTCAATCAGCCCCAGCATTTT.

V gene TRBV2 combines with J gene TRBJ2-7; TRBD1 matches at 9 bases. Germline-derived CDR1 and CDR2 are SNHLY and FYNNEI. J was trimmed by 0 bases and V by 6 bases; bases with no gene match: 9. This CDR3 comprises 16 residues. The CDR3 DNA reads TGTGCCAGCAGCCTGCACCGGGACAGGGCCTCCTACGAGCAGTACTTC. Translation gives CASSLHRDRASYEQYF. The whole variable domain, remainder taken from reference TRBV2 and TRBJ2-7, is EPEVTQTPSHQVTQMGQEVILRCVPISNHLYFYWYRQILGQKVEFLVSFYNNEISEKSEIFDDQFSVERPDGSNFTLKIRSTKLEDSAMYFCASSLHRDRASYEQYFGPGTRLTVT.

This chain links TRBV27 with TRBJ2-1; TRBD2 matches 11 bases. The germline gives CDR1 MNHEY, CDR2 SMNVEV (reference sequence). V shed 6 bases and J 5 bases; nucleotides not matched to a gene: 6. CDR3 length: 15 residues. The CDR3 reads CASRLAGGPDNEQFF. The CDR3 region has the DNA TGTGCCAGCAGATTAGCGGGAGGGCCCGACAATGAGCAGTTCTTC.

Only one count was recorded for this clone. The rearrangement uses TRBV9 and TRBJ1-2; D perhaps matches TRBD1 (5 bases). This CDR3 is 13 amino acids long. Germline CDR1 and CDR2: SGDLS and YYNGEE. V dropped 5 bases and J dropped 4 bases, with 12 bases sitting between them. DNA for the CDR3: TGTGCCAGCAGTGAACAGGTGGGCTATGGCTACACCTTC. Amino acid sequence: CASSEQVGYGYTF. Based on the CDR3 plus reference TRBV9 and TRBJ1-2, the full variable domain is DSGVTQTPKHLITATGQRVTLRCSPRSGDLSVYWYQQSLDQGLQFLIQYYNGEERAKGNILERFSAQQFPDLHSELNLSSLELGDSALYFCASSEQVGYGYTFGSGTRLTVV.

The J gene is TRBJ1-1, the V gene TRBV6-4; D is unresolved. Germline loops: CDR1 MRHNA, CDR2 SNTAGT. The CDR3 has 13 amino acids. The V end was cut by 4 bases, the J end by 1 base, with 7 bases between. CDR3 amino acids: CASSVRENTEAFF. The CDR3 DNA sequence: TGTGCCAGCAGTGTGAGGGAGAACACTGAAGCTTTCTTT.

The J gene is TRBJ2-7, the V gene TRBV7-2; TRBD1 matches 7 bases. The CDR3 runs 12 residues. Germline V lookup: CDR1 SGHTA, CDR2 FQGNSA. J was trimmed by 6 bases and V by 2 bases; bases with no gene match: 1. CDR3 DNA sequence: TGTGCCAGCAGCTTAAACAGGGGCGAGCAGTACTTC. Translating gives CASSLNRGEQYF.

The gene calls are TRBV19 and TRBJ2-3; tentatively, D is TRBD1 (6 bases). The CDR3 contains 13 residues. Trimming pared 5 bases from V and 3 bases from J, leaving 9 bases between. CDR1 LNHDA and CDR2 SQIVND come from the germline V gene (reference sequence). The CDR3 reads CASSFGQTDTQYF. In nucleotides, the CDR3 is TGTGCCAGTAGTTTCGGACAGACAGATACGCAGTATTTT. The full variable domain, completed using reference TRBV19 and TRBJ2-3, is DGGITQSPKYLFRKEGQNVTLSCEQNLNHDAMYWYRQDPGQGLRLIYYSQIVNDFQKGDIAEGYSVSREKKESFPLTVTSAQKNPTAFYLCASSFGQTDTQYFGPGTRLTVL.

The V gene is TRBV9, the J gene TRBJ2-7, with D possibly matching TRBD2 (5 bases). CDR3 length equals 15 residues. V was clipped by 0 bases and J by 6 bases, with 16 bases between them. CDR1 is SGDLS, CDR2 YYNGEE, per germline. CDR3 residues: CASSVEGGPLGEQYF. CDR3 nucleotides: TGTGCCAGCAGCGTAGAGGGCGGGCCCCTCGGCGAGCAGTACTTC.

The CDR3 DNA reads TGTGCCAGCAGCCAAGATAAAAACAGGGGATACTATGGCTACACCTTC. Protein product: CASSQDKNRGYYGYTF. The chain employs TRBV4-2 and TRBJ1-2; 7 bases line up with TRBD1. CDR1 and CDR2 from the germline V gene are LGHNA and YNFKEQ. V dropped 0 bases and J dropped 3; count of bases not matched to a gene: 7. CDR3 length equals 16 residues.

The genes are TRBV5-8 and TRBJ1-5; 7 bases agree with TRBD1. Germline trimming cut 0 bases from V and 6 bases from J; bases unmatched to any gene: 12. Germline CDR1 SGHTS, CDR2 YDEGEE. This CDR3 region has 17 residues. CDR3 nucleotides: TGTGCCAGCAGCTTGGAAAGACGACAGGGCGTGGGTCAGCCCCAGCATTTT. This encodes CASSLERRQGVGQPQHF.

The chain carries TRBV6-6 and TRBJ2-1, with 7 bases identical to TRBD2. Trimming cost V 5 bases and J 2 bases; bases outside gene matches: 6. Germline assignment: CDR1 MNHNY and CDR2 SVGAGI (reference sequence). The CDR3 runs to 15 residues. The chain's CDR3 is CASSQRSGTYNEQFF. Written as DNA, the CDR3 is TGTGCCAGCAGTCAACGAAGCGGGACCTACAATGAGCAGTTCTTC.

V usage is TRBV6-2 or TRBV6-3 and J usage is TRBJ1-1, with 7 bases lining up with TRBD1. Losses at the gene ends were 3 bases for V and 6 bases for J; bases not matched to a gene: 10. CDR3 length: 15 amino acids. Germline values: CDR1 MNHEY, CDR2 SVGEGT. The CDR3 here is CASSYLQGVKAEAFF. CDR3 in DNA: TGTGCCAGCAGTTATCTGCAGGGGGTAAAGGCTGAAGCTTTCTTT.

The DNA for the CDR3 is TGTGCCAGCAGCCAAGCTCTTGCGGCAGTCTATGGCTACACCTTC. Translation: CASSQALAAVYGYTF. This rearrangement joins TRBV3-1 (or the pseudogene TRBV3-2) to TRBJ1-2; D uncertain. The V gene lost 1 base and the J gene lost 4 bases, with 13 bases spanning the gap. The CDR3 is 15 residues long. Germline loops: CDR1 LGHDT, CDR2 YNNKEL (reference sequence).

The genes are TRBV5-5 and TRBJ1-2; the D gene is possibly TRBD1 (5 bases). CDR1 and CDR2 from the germline V gene are SGHKS and YYEKEE (reference sequence). V lost 5 bases and J 6 bases, leaving 17 bases between the germline ends. This CDR3 is 14 amino acids long. This chain's CDR3 is CASSRITQENGYTF. The CDR3 bases are TGTGCCAGCAGTCGCATCACACAGGAGAATGGCTACACCTTC.

The CDR3 here is CASSWDSRQPQHF. The CDR3 nucleotides read TGTGCCAGCAGCTGGGACAGCCGTCAGCCCCAGCATTTT. J is TRBJ1-5 and V is TRBV7-8; 7 nucleotides match TRBD1. Germline values: CDR1 SGHVS, CDR2 FQNEAQ. The CDR3 runs 13 residues. V trimming: 4 bases; J trimming: 6 bases; junction bases outside the gene matches: 3.

CDR3 nucleotide sequence: TGTGCCAGCAGCCAAGGACTAGCGGGAGACACCGGGGAGCTGTTTTTT. Amino acid sequence: CASSQGLAGDTGELFF. The V call is TRBV4-2, the J call TRBJ2-2, with 12 nucleotides matching TRBD2. The length of the CDR3 is 16 residues. The J segment lost 3 bases and the V segment lost 1 base, leaving 0 bases of the junction unmatched. Germline V lookup: CDR1 LGHNA, CDR2 YNFKEQ.

V usage is TRBV28 and J usage is TRBJ1-2, with 7 bases matching TRBD1. The V gene end was trimmed by 5 bases and the J gene end by 8 bases; junction bases not matched to a gene: 14. The CDR3 totals 15 residues. Germline lookup yields CDR1 MDHEN and CDR2 SYDVKM. As DNA, the CDR3 is TGTGCCAGCAGTCTGAAACGGACAGGATCTATGGGCTACACCTTC. Its protein product is CASSLKRTGSMGYTF.

This clone occurred once. The V gene is TRBV2, the J gene TRBJ1-2; D is unclear. The ends were cut back, 5 bases at V and 6 bases at J, with 7 bases in the middle. Germline loops: CDR1 SNHLY, CDR2 FYNNEI. There are 11 residues in the CDR3. This chain's CDR3 is CASSSRNGYTF. CDR3 sequence (DNA): TGTGCCAGCAGTTCCCGTAATGGCTACACCTTC.